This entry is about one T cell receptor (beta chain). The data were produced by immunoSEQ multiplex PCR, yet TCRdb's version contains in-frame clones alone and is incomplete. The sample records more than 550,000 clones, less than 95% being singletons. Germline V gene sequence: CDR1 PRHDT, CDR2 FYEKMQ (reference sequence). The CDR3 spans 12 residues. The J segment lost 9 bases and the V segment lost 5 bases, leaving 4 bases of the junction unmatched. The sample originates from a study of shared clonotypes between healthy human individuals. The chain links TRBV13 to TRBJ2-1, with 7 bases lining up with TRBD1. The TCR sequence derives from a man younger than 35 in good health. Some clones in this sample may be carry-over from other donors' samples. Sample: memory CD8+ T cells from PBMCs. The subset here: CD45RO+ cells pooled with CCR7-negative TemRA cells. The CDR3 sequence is CASSLRGSEQFF. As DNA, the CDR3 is TGTGCCAGCAGCCTCAGGGGGAGTGAGCAGTTCTTC.